This TCR beta chain was captured by sequencing in a study of tumor-infiltrating lymphocytes in oesophageal squamous cell carcinoma. One entry per CDR3 protein, called by TCRdb with MiXCR from the PCR reads. The table lists about 17,000 distinct CDR3 sequences, roughly 50% of them singletons, with under 50% in the top ten. V shed 5 bases, J shed 1 base, and the junction held 6 bases outside the gene matches. The CDR3 sequence is 15 residues long. The clonotype originates from a female donor with esophageal squamous cell carcinoma. The sample taken for sequencing was normal esophageal tissue next to the tumor. V is TRBV12-3 or TRBV12-4 and J is TRBJ2-3, with 7 bases fitting TRBD1. The CDR3 spells CASSARGFGTDTQYF. In DNA, the CDR3 is TGTGCCAGCAGTGCCAGGGGGTTCGGCACAGATACGCAGTATTTT.